This T cell receptor (beta chain) stems from a study of blood T cell repertoires in COVID-19. Overall study: Collection of acute and convalescent COVID-19 samples took place in the United States, Italy and Spain. PBMCs, B-cell-depleted T cells, or T cells provided the cDNA or gDNA that made up the material.

CDR1 is ENHRY, CDR2 SYGVKD, per germline. CDR3 length: 13 residues. Trimming removed 7 bases from V and 4 bases from J, with 11 bases in between. Authors' data handling: Amplification from reference gene primers served as the basis for estimated nucleated cell counts. TCRdb keeps only in-frame clones here, not all; method: immunoSEQ multiplex PCR. V, J and clone size were drawn from that table, and D and trimming were deduced from the DNA. The sample lists about 190,000 clones, roughly 88% occurring once. The chain couples TRBV10-3 to TRBJ1-5, with unresolved D. This sequence was found in a woman aged 35 to 49 who had recovered from COVID-19. The sequencing input was peripheral blood. The CDR3 DNA is TGTGCCATCATTGGCCTACTAAATCAGCCCCAGCATTTT. Translated: CAIIGLLNQPQHF.